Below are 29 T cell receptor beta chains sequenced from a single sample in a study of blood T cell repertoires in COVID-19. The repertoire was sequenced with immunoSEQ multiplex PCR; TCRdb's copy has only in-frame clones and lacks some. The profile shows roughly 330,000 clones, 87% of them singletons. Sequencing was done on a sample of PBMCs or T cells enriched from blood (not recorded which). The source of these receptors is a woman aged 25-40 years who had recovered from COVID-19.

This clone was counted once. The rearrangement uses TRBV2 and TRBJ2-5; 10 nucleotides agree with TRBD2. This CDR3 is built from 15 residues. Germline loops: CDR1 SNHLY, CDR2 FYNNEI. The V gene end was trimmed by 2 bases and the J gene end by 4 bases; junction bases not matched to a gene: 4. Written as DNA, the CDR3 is TGTGCCAGCAGTGAACTAGCGGGGGCGGGAGAGACCCAGTACTTC. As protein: CASSELAGAGETQYF.

CDR3 protein: CAWRDGSNYGYTF. The CDR3 region has the DNA TGTGCCTGGAGAGACGGGTCTAACTATGGCTACACCTTC. This chain joins TRBV30 and TRBJ1-2; D uncertain. Looked up from germline, CDR1 is GTSNPN and CDR2 is SVGIG (reference sequence). Trimming cost V 3 bases and J 0 bases, with 8 bases left between them. There are 13 residues in the CDR3.

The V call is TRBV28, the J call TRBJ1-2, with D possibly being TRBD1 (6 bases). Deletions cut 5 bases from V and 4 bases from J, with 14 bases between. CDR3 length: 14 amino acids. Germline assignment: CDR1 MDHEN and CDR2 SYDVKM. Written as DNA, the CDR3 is TGTGCCAGCAGTCCCGGTGGACAGCCCTATGGCTACACCTTC. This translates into CASSPGGQPYGYTF.

CDR3 sequence: CASTARGSNEQFF. The DNA of the CDR3 is TGTGCCAGCACCGCCCGGGGAAGCAATGAGCAGTTCTTC. This chain joins TRBV12-3 or TRBV12-4 and TRBJ2-1, with D tentatively TRBD2 (5 bases). V was trimmed by 7 bases and J by 6 bases, leaving 13 bases between them. The CDR3 runs 13 residues.

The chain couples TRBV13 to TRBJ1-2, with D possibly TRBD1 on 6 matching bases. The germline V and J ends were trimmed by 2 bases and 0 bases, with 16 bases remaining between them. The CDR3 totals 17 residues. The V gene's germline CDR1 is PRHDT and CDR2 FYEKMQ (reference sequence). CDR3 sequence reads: CASSLSIRRGANYGYTF. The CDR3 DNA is TGTGCCAGCAGCTTATCAATCCGCAGGGGAGCTAACTATGGCTACACCTTC. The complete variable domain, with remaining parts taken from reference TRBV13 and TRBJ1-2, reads AAGVIQSPRHLIKEKRETATLKCYPIPRHDTVYWYQQGPGQDPQFLISFYEKMQSDKGSIPDRFSAQQFSDYHSELNMSSLELGDSALYFCASSLSIRRGANYGYTFGSGTRLTVV.

This chain's CDR3 is CASSFGGADRYYGYTF. The CDR3 nucleotides read TGTGCCAGCAGCTTTGGAGGGGCCGACAGATACTATGGCTACACCTTC. The chain has TRBV7-9 and TRBJ1-2; D is perhaps TRBD1 (5 bases). This CDR3 is built from 16 residues. From germline, CDR1 is SEHNR and CDR2 FQNEAQ (reference sequence). Trimming stripped 3 bases from V and 3 bases from J, with 17 bases between.

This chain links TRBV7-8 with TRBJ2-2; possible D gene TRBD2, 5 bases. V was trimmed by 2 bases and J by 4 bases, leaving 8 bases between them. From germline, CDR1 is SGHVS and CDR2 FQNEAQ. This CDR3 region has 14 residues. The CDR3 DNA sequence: TGTGCCAGCAGCTTAATGGCGGGCACCGGGGAGCTGTTTTTT. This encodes CASSLMAGTGELFF.

The CDR3 nucleotides read TGTGCCAGCAGTTTGGAGACAGAGTATAATTCACCCCTCCACTTT. Residues: CASSLETEYNSPLHF. The chain links TRBV28 to TRBJ1-6, with TRBD1 as a possible D gene (5 bases). Trimming took 3 bases from V and 4 from J, leaving 10 bases between them. This CDR3 is 15 amino acids long. Germline loops: CDR1 MDHEN, CDR2 SYDVKM.

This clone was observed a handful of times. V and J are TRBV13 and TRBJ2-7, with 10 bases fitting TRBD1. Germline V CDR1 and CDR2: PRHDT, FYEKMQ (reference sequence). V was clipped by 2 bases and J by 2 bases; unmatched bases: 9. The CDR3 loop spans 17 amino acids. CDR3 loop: CASSLMGQGKVTYEQYF. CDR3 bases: TGTGCCAGCAGCTTAATGGGACAGGGGAAAGTTACCTACGAGCAGTACTTC.

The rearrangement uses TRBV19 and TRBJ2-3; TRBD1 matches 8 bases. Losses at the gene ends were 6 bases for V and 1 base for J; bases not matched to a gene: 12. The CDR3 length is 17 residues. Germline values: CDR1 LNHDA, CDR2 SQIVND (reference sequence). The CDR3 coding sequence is TGTGCCAGTAGCCTAGGCGAGCAGGGACAGGGCACAGATACGCAGTATTTT. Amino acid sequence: CASSLGEQGQGTDTQYF.

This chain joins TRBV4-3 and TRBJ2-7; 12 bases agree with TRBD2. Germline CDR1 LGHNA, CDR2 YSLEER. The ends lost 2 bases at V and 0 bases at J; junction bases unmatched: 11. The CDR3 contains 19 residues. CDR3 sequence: CASSQFAGTSGLSSYEQYF. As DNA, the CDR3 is TGCGCCAGCAGCCAATTCGCCGGGACTAGCGGGCTAAGCTCCTACGAGCAGTACTTC.

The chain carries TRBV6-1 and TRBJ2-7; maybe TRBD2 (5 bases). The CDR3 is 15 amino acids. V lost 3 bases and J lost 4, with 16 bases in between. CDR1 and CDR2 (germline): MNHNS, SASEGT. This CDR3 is CASSDGSQTTYEQYF. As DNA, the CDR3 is TGTGCCAGCAGTGATGGGTCCCAGACTACTTACGAGCAGTACTTC.

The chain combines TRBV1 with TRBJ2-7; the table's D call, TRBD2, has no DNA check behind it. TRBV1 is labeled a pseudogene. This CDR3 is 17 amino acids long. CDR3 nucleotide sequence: TGCACCAGCAGCCTCCTCGGGGTGCGGGGGGGGAAGTACGAGCAGTACTTC. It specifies CTSSLLGVRGGKYEQYF.

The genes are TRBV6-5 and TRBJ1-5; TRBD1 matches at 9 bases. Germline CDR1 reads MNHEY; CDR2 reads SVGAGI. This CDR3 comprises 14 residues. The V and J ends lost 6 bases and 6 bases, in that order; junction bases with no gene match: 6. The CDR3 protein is CASSLQGAAQPQHF. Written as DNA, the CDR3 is TGTGCCAGCAGCTTACAGGGGGCGGCTCAGCCCCAGCATTTT.

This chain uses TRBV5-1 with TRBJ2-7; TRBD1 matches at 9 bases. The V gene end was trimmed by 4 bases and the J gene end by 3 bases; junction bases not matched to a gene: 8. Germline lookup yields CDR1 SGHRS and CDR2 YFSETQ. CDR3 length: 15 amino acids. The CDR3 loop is CASSPPGQGFYEQYF. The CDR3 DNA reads TGCGCCAGCAGCCCGCCGGGACAGGGTTTCTACGAGCAGTACTTC.

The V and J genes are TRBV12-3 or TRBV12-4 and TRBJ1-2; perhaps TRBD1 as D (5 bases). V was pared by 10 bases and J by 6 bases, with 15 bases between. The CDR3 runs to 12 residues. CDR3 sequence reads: CATGRGFDGYTF. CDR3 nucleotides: TGTGCCACCGGGAGGGGCTTCGATGGCTACACCTTC.

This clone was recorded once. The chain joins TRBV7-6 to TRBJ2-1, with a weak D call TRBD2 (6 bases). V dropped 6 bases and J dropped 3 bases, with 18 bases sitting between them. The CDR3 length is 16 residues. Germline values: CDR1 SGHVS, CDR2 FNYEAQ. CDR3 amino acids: CASSFSWGESYNEQFF. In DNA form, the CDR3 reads TGTGCCAGCAGTTTTAGTTGGGGGGAAAGCTACAATGAGCAGTTCTTC.

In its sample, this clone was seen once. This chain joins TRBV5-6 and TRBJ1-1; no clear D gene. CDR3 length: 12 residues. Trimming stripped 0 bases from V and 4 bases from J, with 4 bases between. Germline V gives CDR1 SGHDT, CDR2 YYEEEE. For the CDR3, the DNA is TGTGCCAGCAGCTTGGCCGTCACTGAAGCTTTCTTT. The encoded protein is CASSLAVTEAFF.

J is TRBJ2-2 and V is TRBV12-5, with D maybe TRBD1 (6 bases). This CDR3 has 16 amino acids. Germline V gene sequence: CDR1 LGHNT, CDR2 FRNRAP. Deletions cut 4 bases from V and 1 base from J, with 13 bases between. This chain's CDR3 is CASGYRDTQNTGELFF. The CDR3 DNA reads TGTGCTAGTGGTTACCGGGACACCCAGAACACCGGGGAGCTGTTTTTT.

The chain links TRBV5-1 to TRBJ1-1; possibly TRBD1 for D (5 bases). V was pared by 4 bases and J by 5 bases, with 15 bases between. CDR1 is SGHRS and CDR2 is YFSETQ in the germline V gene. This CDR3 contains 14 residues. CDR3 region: CASSPQGAGTEAFF. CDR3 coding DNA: TGCGCCAGCAGCCCGCAGGGAGCGGGGACTGAAGCTTTCTTT.

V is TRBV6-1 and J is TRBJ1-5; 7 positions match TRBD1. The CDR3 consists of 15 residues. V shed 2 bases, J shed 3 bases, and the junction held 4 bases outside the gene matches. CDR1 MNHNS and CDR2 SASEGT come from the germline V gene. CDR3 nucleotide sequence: TGTGCCAGCAGTGAAACAGGGGCTCCCAATCAGCCCCAGCATTTT. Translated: CASSETGAPNQPQHF.

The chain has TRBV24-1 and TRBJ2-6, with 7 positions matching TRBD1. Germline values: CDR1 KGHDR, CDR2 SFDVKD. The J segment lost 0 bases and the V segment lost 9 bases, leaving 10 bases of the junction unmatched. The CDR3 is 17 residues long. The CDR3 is CATDPGQSTSGANVLTF. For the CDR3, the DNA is TGTGCCACCGACCCGGGACAGAGCACCTCTGGGGCCAACGTCCTGACTTTC.

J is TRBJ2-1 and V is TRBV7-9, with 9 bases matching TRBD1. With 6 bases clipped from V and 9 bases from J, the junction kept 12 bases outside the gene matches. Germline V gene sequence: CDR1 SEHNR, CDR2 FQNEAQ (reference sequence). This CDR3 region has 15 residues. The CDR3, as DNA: TGTGCCAGCAGACCGACCGGGACAGGGTGGGGTGAGCAGTTCTTC. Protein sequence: CASRPTGTGWGEQFF. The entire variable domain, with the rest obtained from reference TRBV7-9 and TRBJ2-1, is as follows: DTGVSQNPRHKITKRGQNVTFRCDPISEHNRLYWYRQTLGQGPEFLTYFQNEAQLEKSRLLSDRFSAERPKGSFSTLEIQRTEQGDSAMYLCASRPTGTGWGEQFFGPGTRLTVL.

CDR3 in amino acids: CASSKPRGRLYSGNTIYF. The CDR3 DNA sequence: TGTGCCAGCAGCAAACCAAGGGGCCGCCTTTACTCTGGAAACACCATATATTTT. The chain is built from TRBV7-6 and TRBJ1-3; D is possibly TRBD1 (5 bases). CDR3 size: 18 residues. Looked up from germline, CDR1 is SGHVS and CDR2 is FNYEAQ. Trimming cost V 5 bases and J 0 bases, with 20 bases left between them.

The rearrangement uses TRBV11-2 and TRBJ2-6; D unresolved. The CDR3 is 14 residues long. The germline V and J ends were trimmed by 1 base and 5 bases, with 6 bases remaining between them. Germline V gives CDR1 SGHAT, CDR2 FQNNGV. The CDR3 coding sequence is TGTGCCAGCAGCTTAGTGGGCTGGGCCAACGTCCTGACTTTC. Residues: CASSLVGWANVLTF. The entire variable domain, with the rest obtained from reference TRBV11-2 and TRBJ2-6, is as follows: EAGVAQSPRYKIIEKRQSVAFWCNPISGHATLYWYQQILGQGPKLLIQFQNNGVVDDSQLPKDRFSAERLKGVDSTLKIQPAKLEDSAVYLCASSLVGWANVLTFGAGSRLTVL.

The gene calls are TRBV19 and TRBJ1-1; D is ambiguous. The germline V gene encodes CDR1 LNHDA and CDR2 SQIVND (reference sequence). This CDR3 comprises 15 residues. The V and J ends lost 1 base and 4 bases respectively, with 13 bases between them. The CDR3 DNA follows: TGTGCCAGTAGTATAGGGAACAACCCAGGCACTGAAGCTTTCTTT. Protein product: CASSIGNNPGTEAFF.

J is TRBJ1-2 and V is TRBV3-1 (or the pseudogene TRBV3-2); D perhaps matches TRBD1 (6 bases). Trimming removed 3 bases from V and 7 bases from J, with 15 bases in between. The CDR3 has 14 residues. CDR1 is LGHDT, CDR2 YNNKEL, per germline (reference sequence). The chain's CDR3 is CASSHLLQGTGYTF. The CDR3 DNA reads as TGTGCCAGCAGCCATCTCCTACAGGGTACTGGCTACACCTTC.

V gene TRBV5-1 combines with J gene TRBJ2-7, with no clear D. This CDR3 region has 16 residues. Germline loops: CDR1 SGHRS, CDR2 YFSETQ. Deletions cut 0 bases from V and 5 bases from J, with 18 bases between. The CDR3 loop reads CASSLAYSRRRNEQYF. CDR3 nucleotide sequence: TGCGCCAGCAGCTTGGCCTACTCTAGACGGAGAAACGAGCAGTACTTC.

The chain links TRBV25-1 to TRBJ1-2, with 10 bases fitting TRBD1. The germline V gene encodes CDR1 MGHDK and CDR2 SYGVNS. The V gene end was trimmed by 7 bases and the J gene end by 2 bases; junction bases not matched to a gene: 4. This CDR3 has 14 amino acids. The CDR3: CASTSTGGNYGYTF. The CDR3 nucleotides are TGTGCCAGCACCTCGACAGGGGGCAACTATGGCTACACCTTC.